This TCR beta chain was identified in a study of cytomegalovirus exposure and HLA in healthy donors. The wider study: Per a later analysis, the roughly 640 first-cohort and approximately 120 validation repertoires shared one platform.

Study conclusions and caveats: With high specificity and sensitivity, the classifier reportedly diagnosed cytomegalovirus status. Rarity marked most TCR sequences, yet some public TCRs occurred in many donors.

Germline CDR1 is SGHAT and CDR2 is FQNNGV. This CDR3 spans 14 amino acids. Trimming cost V 7 bases and J 5 bases; bases outside gene matches: 2. As to this clone: Its antigen remains unknown.

The data were produced by immunoSEQ multiplex PCR, yet TCRdb's version contains in-frame clones alone and is incomplete. This table holds about 310,000 clones, around 90% found once. Source material: PBMCs. This chain uses TRBV11-2 with TRBJ2-4, with 13 bases aligning to TRBD2. The TCR sequence derives from a man aged 30 to 39 in good health and CMV-seronegative. The chain's CDR3 is CASTGLAGENIQYF. In DNA, the CDR3 is TGTGCCAGCACTGGACTAGCGGGGGAAAACATTCAGTACTTC.